This T cell receptor (beta chain) emerged from a study of graft-versus-host responses after intestinal transplantation. Study context: Anti-thymocyte globulin induction, then tacrolimus and steroids for two to four years, went to all recipients.

The germline gives CDR1 MNHNS, CDR2 SASEGT. The length of the CDR3 is 14 residues. J lost 2 bases, V lost 1 base, and 2 bases had no gene match. Sequencing used immunoSEQ multiplex PCR; TCRdb keeps in-frame clones, though not all of them. The sample holds around 55,000 clones, roughly 90% seen once. In the case of this clone: Its antigen remains unknown.

This specimen was unstimulated CD4+ T cells sorted from spleen or lymph node cells, taken before transplant. This receptor was obtained from a human donor who was the organ donor for an intestinal transplant. The chain joins TRBV6-1 to TRBJ2-7; 7 bases agree with TRBD1. In nucleotides, the CDR3 is TGTGCCAGCAGTGAAGTGGGACAGACCTACGAGCAGTACTTC. This sequence encodes CASSEVGQTYEQYF.